The clone carrying this TCR beta chain showed up just a few times. TCRdb reprocessed the 5' RACE reads via MiXCR and lists one record per CDR3 protein. This table has over 300,000 distinct CDR3 sequences, 20% to 25% appearing once. The CDR3 extends over 14 amino acids. Germline CDR1 DFQATT, CDR2 SNEGSKA (reference sequence). V was pared by 0 bases and J by 2 bases, with 10 bases between. This specimen belongs to a study of T-cell memory formation after mild COVID-19. The source is a man aged 18 to 29 who had mild COVID-19 (a few samples of this study predate the infection). Cell type and time point are not known. Sequenced: PBMCs or a T cell subset sorted from them (not recorded which). V gene TRBV20-1 combines with J gene TRBJ1-2, with D maybe TRBD1 (5 bases). The CDR3 sequence: CSARDSRGNYGYTF. As DNA, the CDR3 is TGCAGTGCTAGAGATAGTCGGGGCAACTATGGCTACACCTTC.